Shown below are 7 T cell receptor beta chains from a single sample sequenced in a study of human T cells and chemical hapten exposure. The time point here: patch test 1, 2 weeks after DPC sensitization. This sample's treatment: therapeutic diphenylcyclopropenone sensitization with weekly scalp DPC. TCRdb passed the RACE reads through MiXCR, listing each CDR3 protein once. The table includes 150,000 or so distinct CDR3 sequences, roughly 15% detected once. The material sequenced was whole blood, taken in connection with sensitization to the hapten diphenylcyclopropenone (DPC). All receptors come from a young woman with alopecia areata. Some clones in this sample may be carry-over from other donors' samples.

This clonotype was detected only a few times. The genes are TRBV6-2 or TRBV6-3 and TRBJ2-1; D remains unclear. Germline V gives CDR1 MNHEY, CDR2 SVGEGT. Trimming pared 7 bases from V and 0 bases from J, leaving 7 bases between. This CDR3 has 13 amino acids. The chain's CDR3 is CASMEYSYNEQFF. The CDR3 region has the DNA TGTGCCAGCATGGAGTACTCCTACAATGAGCAGTTCTTC.

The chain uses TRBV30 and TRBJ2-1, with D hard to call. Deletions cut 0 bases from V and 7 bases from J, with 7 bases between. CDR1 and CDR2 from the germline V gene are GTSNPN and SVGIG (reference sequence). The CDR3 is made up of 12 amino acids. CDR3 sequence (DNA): TGTGCCTGGAGTGTAAGCCAGAATGAGCAGTTCTTC. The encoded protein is CAWSVSQNEQFF.

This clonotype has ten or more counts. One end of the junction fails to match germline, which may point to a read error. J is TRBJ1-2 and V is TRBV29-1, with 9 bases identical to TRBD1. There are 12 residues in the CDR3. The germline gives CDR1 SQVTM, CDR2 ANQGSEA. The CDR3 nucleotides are TGCAGCGTCGAAGGACAGGGGTCTGGCTACACCTTC. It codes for CSVEGQGSGYTF.

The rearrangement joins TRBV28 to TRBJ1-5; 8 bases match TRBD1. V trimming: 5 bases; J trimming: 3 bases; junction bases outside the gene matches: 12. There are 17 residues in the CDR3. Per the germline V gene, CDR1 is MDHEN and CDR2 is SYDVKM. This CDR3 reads CASSPFPGQGYNQPQHF. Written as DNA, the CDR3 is TGTGCCAGCAGTCCCTTTCCTGGACAGGGCTACAATCAGCCCCAGCATTTT.

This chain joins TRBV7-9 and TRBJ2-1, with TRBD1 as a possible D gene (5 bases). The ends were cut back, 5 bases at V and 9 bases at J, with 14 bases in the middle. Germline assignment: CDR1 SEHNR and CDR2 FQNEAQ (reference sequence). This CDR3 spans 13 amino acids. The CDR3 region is CASSLQGRAEQFF. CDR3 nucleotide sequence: TGTGCCAGCAGCCTGCAGGGTAGAGCTGAGCAGTTCTTC.

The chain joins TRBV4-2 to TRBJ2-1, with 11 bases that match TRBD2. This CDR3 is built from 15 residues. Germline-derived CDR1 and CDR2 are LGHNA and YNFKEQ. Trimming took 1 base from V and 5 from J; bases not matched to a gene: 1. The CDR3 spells CASSQVLAGDNEQFF. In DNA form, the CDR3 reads TGTGCCAGCAGCCAAGTACTAGCGGGGGACAATGAGCAGTTCTTC.

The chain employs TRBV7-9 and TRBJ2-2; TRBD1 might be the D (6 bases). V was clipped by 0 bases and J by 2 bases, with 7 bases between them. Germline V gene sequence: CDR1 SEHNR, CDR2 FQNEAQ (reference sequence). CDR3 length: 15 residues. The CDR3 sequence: CASSLAGTNTGELFF. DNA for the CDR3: TGTGCCAGCAGCTTAGCGGGGACAAACACCGGGGAGCTGTTTTTT.